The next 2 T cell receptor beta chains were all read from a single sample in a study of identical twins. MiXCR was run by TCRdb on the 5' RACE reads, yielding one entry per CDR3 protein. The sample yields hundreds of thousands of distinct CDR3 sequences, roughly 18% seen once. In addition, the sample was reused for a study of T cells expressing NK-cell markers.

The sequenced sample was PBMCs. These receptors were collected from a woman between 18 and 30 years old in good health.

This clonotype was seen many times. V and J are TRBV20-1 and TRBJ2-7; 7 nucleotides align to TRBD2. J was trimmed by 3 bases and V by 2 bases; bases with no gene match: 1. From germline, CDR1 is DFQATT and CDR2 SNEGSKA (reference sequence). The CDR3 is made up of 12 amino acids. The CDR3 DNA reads TGCAGTGCTAGACCGGGAGGCTACGAGCAGTACTTC. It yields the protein CSARPGGYEQYF.

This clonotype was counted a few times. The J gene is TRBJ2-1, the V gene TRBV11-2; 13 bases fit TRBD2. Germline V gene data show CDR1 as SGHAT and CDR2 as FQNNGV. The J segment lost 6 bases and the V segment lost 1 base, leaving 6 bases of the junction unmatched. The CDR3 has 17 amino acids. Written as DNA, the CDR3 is TGTGCCAGCAGCTTAGCTTTCCGGACTAGCGGGAGCAATGAGCAGTTCTTC. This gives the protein CASSLAFRTSGSNEQFF. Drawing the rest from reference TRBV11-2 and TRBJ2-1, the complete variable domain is EAGVAQSPRYKIIEKRQSVAFWCNPISGHATLYWYQQILGQGPKLLIQFQNNGVVDDSQLPKDRFSAERLKGVDSTLKIQPAKLEDSAVYLCASSLAFRTSGSNEQFFGPGTRLTVL.